This TCR beta chain was profiled in a study of T-cell reconstitution after alpha-beta-depleted transplantation in children (TCRdb year 2016). For the wider study: The study quantitatively tracked T-cell immune reconstitution after TCRalphabeta/CD19-depleted allogeneic hematopoietic cell transplantation in children using TCR repertoire profiling. What the authors observed across the whole study: About two months after transplant, the apparently early recovery of alphabetaT-cell counts reportedly depended on just several hundred clones that had expanded rapidly and came from non-depleted graft cells. In some patients, high TCRbeta diversity at day 60 was attributed to recipient T cells and intrathymic progenitors that had survived conditioning. The frequencies of hyperexpanded clones fell over the following months, and after one year, T-cell counts and TCRbeta diversity were mostly attributed to newly produced T cells.

This clonotype was observed a few times. The antigen it binds to is not known. No much larger clone exists at a distance of one base, and base qualities are not known. CDR1 DFQATT and CDR2 SNEGSKA are derived from the germline V gene (reference sequence). From the cysteine through the phenylalanine, the CDR3 covers 13 amino acids. Just the 39-base CDR3 DNA is kept, in frame starting at base 1. V is clipped by 6 bases and J by 3 bases, and the sequence between their germline boundaries is 15 bases long. Library preparation employed PCR. Data came from an Illumina HiSeq 2500. To normalize quantification of the TCRbeta repertoire, the TCR libraries were built with molecular barcoding that relied on unique molecular identifiers. TCRdb's own reprocessing of the public reads used fastp at Q25 and MiXCR and kept productive beta chains. Each CDR3 protein appears once, grouped with its most common genes and DNA. This sample holds some 43,000 distinct CDR3 sequences; nearly 9.5% were observed only once. The ten largest clones capture 25% to 30% of the sample.

Explained via the paper, the time point label denotes: day 60 (about 2 months) after transplantation. The sample's treatment or condition label, decoded: allogeneic hematopoietic cell transplantation with graft depleted of TCRalphabeta T cells and CD19 B cells. The children who served as transplant recipients had been given grafts of TCRalphabeta/CD19-depleted allogeneic hematopoietic cells. The receptor comes from a male patient between 2 and 10 years old who had a stem cell transplant for chronic granulomatous disease, so the T cells may come from the graft donor. The chain is assembled from TRBV20-1 and TRBJ2-7, with TRBD1 tentatively as D gene (6 bases match). The sequencing here drew on PBMCs, mostly from graft donor cells, taken 60 days after TCRalphabeta/CD19-depleted stem cell transplant. The CDR3 has the sequence CSARGSYVYEQYF. The DNA is as follows: TGCAGTGCCAGGGGCAGTTACGTCTACGAGCAGTACTTC.